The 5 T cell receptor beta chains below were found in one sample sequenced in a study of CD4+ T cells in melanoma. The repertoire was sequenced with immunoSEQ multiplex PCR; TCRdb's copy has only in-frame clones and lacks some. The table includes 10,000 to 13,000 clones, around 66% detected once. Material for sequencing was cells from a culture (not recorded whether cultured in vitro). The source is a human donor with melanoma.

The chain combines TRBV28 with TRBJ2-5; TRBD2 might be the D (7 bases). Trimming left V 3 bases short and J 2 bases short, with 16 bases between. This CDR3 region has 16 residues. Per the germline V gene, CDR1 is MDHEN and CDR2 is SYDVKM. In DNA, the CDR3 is TGTGCCAGCAGTTTCATCTCGCGGGGGCCTCAAGAGACCCAGTACTTC. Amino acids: CASSFISRGPQETQYF.

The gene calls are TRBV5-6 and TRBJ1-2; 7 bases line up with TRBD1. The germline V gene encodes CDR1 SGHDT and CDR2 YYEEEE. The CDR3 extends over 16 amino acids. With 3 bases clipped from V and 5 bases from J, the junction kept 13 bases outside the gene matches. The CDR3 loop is CASSSFGQAPLYGYTF. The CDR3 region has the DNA TGTGCCAGCAGCTCCTTCGGACAGGCGCCCTTGTATGGCTACACCTTC.

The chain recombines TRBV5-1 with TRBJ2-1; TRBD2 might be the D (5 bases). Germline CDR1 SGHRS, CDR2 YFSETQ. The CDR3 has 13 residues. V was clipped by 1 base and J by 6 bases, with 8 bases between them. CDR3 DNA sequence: TGCGCCAGCAGCTTGATTACTAGCAATGAGCAGTTCTTC. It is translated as CASSLITSNEQFF.

The DNA for the CDR3 is TGTGCCAGCAGTTACGCGGAGGAGGGCTATGGCTACACCTTC. Its translation: CASSYAEEGYGYTF. The chain links TRBV6-5 to TRBJ1-2; D is undetermined. The CDR3 loop spans 14 amino acids. Germline V lookup: CDR1 MNHEY, CDR2 SVGAGI. V lost 2 bases, J lost 4 bases, and 11 bases lay in between.

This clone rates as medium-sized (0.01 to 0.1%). CDR3 DNA: TGTGCCAGCAGCTTATTTGAGGGACAGGCGCTCACCTTC. This codes for CASSLFEGQALTF. This rearrangement joins TRBV7-3 to TRBJ1-2; TRBD1 aligns across 8 bases. This CDR3 region has 13 residues. With 2 bases clipped from V and 13 bases from J, the junction kept 9 bases outside the gene matches. Germline values: CDR1 SGHTA, CDR2 FQGTGA. The full variable domain, its missing parts supplied by reference TRBV7-3 and TRBJ1-2, is GAGVSQTPSNKVTEKGKYVELRCDPISGHTALYWYRQSLGQGPEFLIYFQGTGAADDSGLPNDRFFAVRPEGSVSTLKIQRTERGDSAVYLCASSLFEGQALTFGSGTRLTVV.